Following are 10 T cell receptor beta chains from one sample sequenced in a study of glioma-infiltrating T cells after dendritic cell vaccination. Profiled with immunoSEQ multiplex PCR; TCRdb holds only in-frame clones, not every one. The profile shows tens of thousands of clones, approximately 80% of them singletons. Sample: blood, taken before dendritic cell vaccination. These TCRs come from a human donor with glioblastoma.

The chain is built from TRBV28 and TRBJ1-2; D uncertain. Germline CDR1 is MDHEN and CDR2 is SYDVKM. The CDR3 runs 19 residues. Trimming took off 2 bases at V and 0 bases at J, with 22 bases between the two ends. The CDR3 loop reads CASSLPPRLLDSPNYGYTF. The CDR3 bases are TGTGCCAGCAGTTTACCCCCCCGCCTTTTGGACTCGCCTAACTATGGCTACACCTTC.

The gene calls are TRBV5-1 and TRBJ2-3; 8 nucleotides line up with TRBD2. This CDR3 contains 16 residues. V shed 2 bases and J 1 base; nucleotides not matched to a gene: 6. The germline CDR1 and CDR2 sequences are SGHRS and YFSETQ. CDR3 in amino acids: CASSFWAGGGTDTQYF. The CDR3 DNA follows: TGCGCCAGCAGCTTTTGGGCGGGGGGCGGCACAGATACGCAGTATTTT. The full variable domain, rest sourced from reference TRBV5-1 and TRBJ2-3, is KAGVTQTPRYLIKTRGQQVTLSCSPISGHRSVSWYQQTPGQGLQFLFEYFSETQRNKGNFPGRFSGRQFSNSRSEMNVSTLELGDSALYLCASSFWAGGGTDTQYFGPGTRLTVL.

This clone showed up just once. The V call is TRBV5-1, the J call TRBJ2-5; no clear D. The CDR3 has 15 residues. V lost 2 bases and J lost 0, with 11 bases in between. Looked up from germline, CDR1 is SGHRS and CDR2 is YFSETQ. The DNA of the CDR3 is TGCGCCAGCAGCTTTCGGGTCGCGAACCAAGAGACCCAGTACTTC. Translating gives CASSFRVANQETQYF.

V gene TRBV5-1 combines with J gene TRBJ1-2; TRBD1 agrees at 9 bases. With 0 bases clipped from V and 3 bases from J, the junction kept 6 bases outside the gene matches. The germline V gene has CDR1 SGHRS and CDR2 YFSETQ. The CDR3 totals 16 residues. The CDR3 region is CASSLEYRGRDYGYTF. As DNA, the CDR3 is TGCGCCAGCAGCTTGGAGTACAGGGGGCGCGACTATGGCTACACCTTC.

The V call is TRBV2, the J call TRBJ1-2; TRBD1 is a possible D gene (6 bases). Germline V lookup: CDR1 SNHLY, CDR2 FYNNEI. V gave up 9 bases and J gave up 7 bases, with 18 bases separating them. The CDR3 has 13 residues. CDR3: CARTSGDVAGYTF. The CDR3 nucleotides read TGTGCCAGAACCTCAGGGGATGTCGCTGGCTACACCTTC.

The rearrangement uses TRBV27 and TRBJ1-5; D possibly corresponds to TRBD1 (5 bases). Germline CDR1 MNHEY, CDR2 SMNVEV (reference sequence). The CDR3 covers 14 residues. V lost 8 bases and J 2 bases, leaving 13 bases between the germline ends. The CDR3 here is CASGLGTGNQPQHF. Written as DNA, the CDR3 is TGTGCCAGCGGACTCGGGACTGGCAATCAGCCCCAGCATTTT.

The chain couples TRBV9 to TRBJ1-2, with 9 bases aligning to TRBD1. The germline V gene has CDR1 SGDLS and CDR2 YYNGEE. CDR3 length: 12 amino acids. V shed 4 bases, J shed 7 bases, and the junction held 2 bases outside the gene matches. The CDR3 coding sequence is TGTGCCAGCAGCTCGGACAGGGGTGGCTACACCTTC. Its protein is CASSSDRGGYTF.

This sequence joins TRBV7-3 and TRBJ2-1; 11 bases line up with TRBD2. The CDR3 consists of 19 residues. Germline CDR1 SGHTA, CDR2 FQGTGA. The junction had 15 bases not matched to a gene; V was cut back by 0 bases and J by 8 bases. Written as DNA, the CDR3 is TGTGCCAGCAGCTTAACTACATCTCCTAGCGGGAGGCTGCCCTATGAGCAGTTCTTC. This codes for CASSLTTSPSGRLPYEQFF.

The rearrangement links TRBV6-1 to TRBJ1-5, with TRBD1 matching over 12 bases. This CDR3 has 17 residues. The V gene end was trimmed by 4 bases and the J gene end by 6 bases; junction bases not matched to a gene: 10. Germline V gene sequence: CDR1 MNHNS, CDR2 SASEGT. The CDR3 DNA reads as TGTGCCAGCAGTGCCGGCCTGGGGACAGGGGGCCCTCAGCCCCAGCATTTT. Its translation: CASSAGLGTGGPQPQHF.

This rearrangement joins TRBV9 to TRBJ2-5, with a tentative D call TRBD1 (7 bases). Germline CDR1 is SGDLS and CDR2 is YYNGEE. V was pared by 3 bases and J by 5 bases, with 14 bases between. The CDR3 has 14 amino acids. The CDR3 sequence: CASSAMTGRETQYF. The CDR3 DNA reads TGTGCCAGCAGCGCGATGACAGGGAGGGAGACCCAGTACTTC.